This T cell receptor beta chain came from a study of blood T cell repertoires in COVID-19. Overall study context: The study drew acute and convalescent COVID-19 samples from the United States, Italy and Spain.

As originally analysed: Using reference gene primer amplification, nucleated cell counts were estimated. Repertoires were generated with immunoSEQ multiplex PCR, while TCRdb's copy carries only in-frame clones and drops some. The V and J calls and clone size are taken from that table; D and trimming were inferred from the DNA. Of roughly 420,000 clones in the sample, more than 75% were seen once. Ages ranged from about 18 to 100 years, with residence in about two dozen US areas. Categorization into cohorts depended on clinical history that participants reported. The J segment lost 6 bases and the V segment lost 4 bases, leaving 3 bases of the junction unmatched. The CDR3 extends over 13 amino acids. From germline, CDR1 is SGHTA and CDR2 FQGTGA.

The TCR originated in a woman in her 30s with acute COVID-19. Sequencing was done on a sample of PBMCs or T cells enriched from blood (not recorded which). The genes are TRBV7-3 and TRBJ2-7; 10 bases fit TRBD1. CDR3: CASSSGQGREQYF. The CDR3 nucleotides read TGTGCCAGCAGCTCGGGACAGGGGCGCGAGCAGTACTTC.